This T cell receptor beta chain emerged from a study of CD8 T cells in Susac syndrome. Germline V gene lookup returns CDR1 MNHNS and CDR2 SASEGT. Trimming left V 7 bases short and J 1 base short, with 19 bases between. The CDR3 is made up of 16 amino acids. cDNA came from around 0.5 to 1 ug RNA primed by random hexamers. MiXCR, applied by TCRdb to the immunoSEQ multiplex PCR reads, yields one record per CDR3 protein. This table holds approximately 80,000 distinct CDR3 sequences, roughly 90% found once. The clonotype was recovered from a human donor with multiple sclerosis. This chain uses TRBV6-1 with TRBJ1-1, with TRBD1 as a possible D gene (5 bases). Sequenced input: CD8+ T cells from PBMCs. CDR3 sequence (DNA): TGTGCCAGCACCTCCCTGGGGCGGCAGAAGAACACTGAAGCTTTCTTT. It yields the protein CASTSLGRQKNTEAFF.